These 3 T cell receptor beta chains were sequenced from one sample in a study of OX40 agonist ivuxolimab in advanced cancers. The assay was immunoSEQ multiplex PCR, and TCRdb's table has in-frame clones only and misses some. The data show fewer than 75,000 clones, more than 70% seen once. The starting material was CD4+ or CD8+ T cells sorted from blood, obtained in a trial of the OX40 agonist ivuxolimab. Receptors were obtained from an adult with an advanced solid tumor such as melanoma, head and neck, liver or kidney cancer.

The chain uses TRBV6-4 and TRBJ1-5; D is unresolved. Looked up from germline, CDR1 is MRHNA and CDR2 is SNTAGT. V lost 0 bases, J lost 9 bases, and 9 bases lay in between. The CDR3 extends over 13 amino acids. CDR3 bases: TGTGCCAGCAGTGACTCGAAAGAGGGGCCCCAGCATTTT. It codes for CASSDSKEGPQHF.

V is TRBV10-3 and J is TRBJ2-1, with TRBD2 as a possible D gene (6 bases). V gave up 2 bases and J gave up 9 bases, with 14 bases separating them. Germline-derived CDR1 and CDR2 are ENHRY and SYGVKD. The CDR3 has 14 residues. For the CDR3, the DNA is TGTGCCATCAGTGAGGGCGGGGCTGGGAGTGAGCAGTTCTTC. Its protein product is CAISEGGAGSEQFF.

The chain links TRBV2 to TRBJ2-7, with a tentative D call TRBD1 (5 bases). CDR3 length: 10 residues. V lost 7 bases, J lost 7 bases, and 8 bases lay in between. The germline V gene has CDR1 SNHLY and CDR2 FYNNEI. CDR3 coding DNA: TGTGCCAGCAAACGGACAGAGCAGTACTTC. Translation gives CASKRTEQYF.